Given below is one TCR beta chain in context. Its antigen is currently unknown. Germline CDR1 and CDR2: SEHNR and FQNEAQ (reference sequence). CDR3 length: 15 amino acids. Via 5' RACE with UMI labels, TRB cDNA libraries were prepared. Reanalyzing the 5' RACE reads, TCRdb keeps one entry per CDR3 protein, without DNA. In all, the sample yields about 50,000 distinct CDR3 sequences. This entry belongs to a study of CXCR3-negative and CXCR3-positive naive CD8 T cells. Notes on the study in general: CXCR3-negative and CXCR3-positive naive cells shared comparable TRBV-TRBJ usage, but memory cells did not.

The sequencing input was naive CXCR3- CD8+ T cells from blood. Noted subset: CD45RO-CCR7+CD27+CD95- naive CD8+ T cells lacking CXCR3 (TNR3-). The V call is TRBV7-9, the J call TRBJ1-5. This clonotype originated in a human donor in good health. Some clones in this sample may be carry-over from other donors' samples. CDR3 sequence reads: CASSIGQTSNQPQHF.